This T cell receptor beta chain comes out of a study of vaccination and CD4 T cells after COVID-19 (dated by TCRdb to between 2021 and 2022). Study-wide context: Convalescent patients had a positive SARS-CoV-2 result on nasal swab PCR, and of these patients, nine had mild disease and one had severe disease. The convalescent cohort comprised six males and four females, including two Hispanic individuals, seven Caucasians, two Asians and one multiracial person. Participants received two doses of either the Pfizer-BioNTech BNT162b2 vaccine (n=8) or the Moderna mRNA-1273 vaccine (n=2). Post-COVID blood samples from convalescent patients were collected a median of around 100 days after diagnosis, with a range of roughly 35 to 170 days. Post-vaccine blood samples were taken a median of about 72 days after the second vaccine dose, with a range of roughly 13 to 250 days. The cultures were stimulated with overlapping spike peptide pools from SARS-CoV-2 and from the common cold coronaviruses HCoV-NL63, HCoV-OC43 and HCoV-229E. Control cultures used a CEFX viral epitope pool as positive control, an HIV-1 Nef peptide pool as negative control, or no peptide. In around nine COVID-19 convalescent patients and a few infection-naive healthy vaccine recipients, the spike-specific CD4+ TCR repertoire before mRNA vaccination was compared with the repertoire after mRNA vaccination. Overall study outcomes, separate from this receptor: Nearly all vaccine-specific clones in convalescent patients (304 of 307) were mono-reactive for SARS-CoV-2 spike rather than cross-reactive with common cold coronaviruses. The median count of SARS-CoV-2-reactive clonotypes went up from around 20 after infection to 35 to 40 after vaccination, although the change was not significant. Relatively few convalescent patients were included in the study, and early timepoints after natural infection were not analyzed. In convalescent patients, a median roughly 87% of post-vaccine SARS-CoV-2-reactive clones were detected only after vaccination, and vaccine-specific priming was suggested by this finding.

A distance of 16 bases separates the germline ends of V and J, which lose 4 bases and 0 bases respectively. The CDR3 has 17 amino acids, counting the end cysteine and phenylalanine. Only the CDR3 portion is preserved as DNA: 51 bases, with reading frame beginning at the first base. The treatment or condition label corresponds to: roughly 11-day PBMC culture with coronavirus spike peptide pools or control peptides (ViraFEST assay). The study used the ViraFEST assay, which expanded antigen-specific T cells with peptide pools and then identified expanded clonotypes by TCR sequencing. The positive SARS-CoV-2 PCR tests of the convalescent patients were dated from March to December 2020, before the Alpha, Beta and Delta variants emerged in the United States. Around 2 million PBMCs per well were cultured in IMDM with 5% human AB serum and roughly 10 IU/ml IL-2, plus 10 ug/ml peptide pools. On days 3 and 7, half of the culture medium was replaced with fresh IL-2-containing medium. After 10 days of culture, CD4+ T cells were isolated by negative selection with the EasySep CD4+ T cell isolation kit. Ficoll-Paque Plus gradient centrifugation was used to isolate PBMCs from whole blood, and the isolated PBMCs were then either used fresh or cryopreserved at -140C. In general, triplicate wells were set up for every culture condition.

The method behind the library was PCR. DNA from cultured CD4+ T cells was subjected to TCR sequencing with the Oncomine TCR Beta short-read assay at the Johns Hopkins FTIC core. The QIAamp micro DNA kit was used to extract genomic DNA from the cultured CD4+ T cells. Oncomine TCR Beta libraries made from cultured CD4+ T cells were pooled using unique dual indexes and sequenced on an Illumina iSeq 100. Per the authors' processing: Non-productive sequences were removed, and CDR3s that did not start with C, did not end with F or W, or were shorter than 7 amino acids were discarded. The MANAFEST web application identified antigen-specific clonotypes by comparing peptide-stimulated wells against reference wells and other culture wells. Positive clones required FDR below 0.05, an odds ratio above 5, and productive frequency above 0.1% in at least two of three replicate wells. A clonotype counted as cross-reactive if it showed significant expansion both in the SARS-CoV-2 spike wells and in at least one common cold coronavirus spike condition. Using R version 3.6.1, CDR3 homology was evaluated through Levenshtein distances (stringdist) along with unrooted phylogenetic trees (ape). TCRdb trimmed the raw reads at Q25, called clones with MiXCR and kept productive beta chains. Rows matching on CDR3 protein sequence are summarized as one entry with the most common DNA and genes. TCRdb's processing, not the authors', yielded these V and J calls. In all, the sample holds about 15,000 distinct CDR3 sequences, and around 80% of those were seen once. The ten largest account for around 15% of the sample.

This clonotype occurred a few times. The target of this receptor is not known. Base qualities were left out, and no much larger clone turns up one base away. The material sequenced was CD4+ T cells from blood, cultured in vitro. The source is a human donor who had recovered from COVID-19. The V and J segments used are TRBV12-3 or TRBV12-4 and TRBJ2-1; no D gene call is confident. The DNA sequence follows: TGTGCCAGCAGTTCCCCAGAGAGATCCACCTCCTACAATGAGCAGTTCTTC. Its coded protein is CASSSPERSTSYNEQFF.